This T cell receptor beta chain was identified during a study of early T cells in non-severe SARS-CoV-2 infection. About the study: Whole-blood bulk RNA, unsorted, was sequenced, and chains were unpaired.

Trimming took 1 base from V and 5 from J, leaving 14 bases between them. Germline V gene data show CDR1 as SGHTA and CDR2 as FQGNSA. This CDR3 is 15 amino acids long. Unique molecular identifiers were affixed to single, distinct cDNA molecules. TCRdb analysed the 5' RACE reads with MiXCR anew, one entry per CDR3 protein. The repertoire consists of tens of thousands of distinct CDR3 sequences, with approximately 8.9% occurring once and the leading ten covering about 12%. In this sample, this clonotype turned up many times. This sequence joins TRBV7-2 and TRBJ1-1; D perhaps matches TRBD1 (5 bases). The sequencing sample was made of whole blood. This receptor was taken from an adult who was a healthcare worker with PCR-confirmed SARS-CoV-2 infection or an uninfected control (not recorded which). CDR3 coding DNA: TGTGCCAGCAGCTTAGGGCGGATTGACAGTACTGAAGCTTTCTTT. This encodes CASSLGRIDSTEAFF.